These 5 T cell receptor beta chains were all obtained from the same sample, sequenced in a study of cytomegalovirus exposure and HLA in healthy donors. PCR amplification relied on 60 Vbeta primers (plus 13 Jbeta primers). TCRdb's copy holds only in-frame clones and misses some; the assay was immunoSEQ multiplex PCR. This sample has about 100,000 clones, with about 82% found just once. Material for sequencing was PBMCs. The receptors were gathered from a man under 40 in good health and CMV-seronegative.

The gene calls are TRBV12-5 and TRBJ1-1; D is unclear. V lost 6 bases and J lost 11, with 22 bases in between. The CDR3 has 14 amino acids. Germline V gene sequence: CDR1 LGHNT, CDR2 FRNRAP. The CDR3 reads CASGQTLGRTLAFF. The CDR3 coding sequence is TGTGCTAGTGGACAGACCCTCGGGAGAACTCTTGCTTTCTTT.

The chain couples TRBV4-2 to TRBJ1-4; TRBD1 agrees at 7 bases. Trimming cost V 5 bases and J 0 bases; bases outside gene matches: 3. Germline CDR1 reads LGHNA; CDR2 reads YNFKEQ. The length of the CDR3 is 15 residues. The CDR3: CASSNTGATNEKLFF. CDR3 in DNA: TGTGCCAGCAGCAATACAGGGGCAACTAATGAAAAACTGTTTTTT.

V and J are TRBV10-2 and TRBJ1-1; weak D call: TRBD1 (5 bases). The CDR3 is made up of 15 amino acids. From germline, CDR1 is WSHSY and CDR2 SAAADI. The V and J ends lost 7 bases and 2 bases respectively, with 17 bases between them. The CDR3 protein is CASTFGSGGNTEAFF. CDR3 DNA: TGCGCCAGCACGTTCGGTTCCGGGGGAAACACTGAAGCTTTCTTT.

The V and J genes are TRBV5-4 and TRBJ2-3; TRBD2 might be the D (7 bases). The V gene's germline CDR1 is SGHNT and CDR2 YYREEE (reference sequence). The V end was cut by 1 base, the J end by 0 bases, with 12 bases between. This CDR3 spans 16 amino acids. This chain's CDR3 is CASSLYRGASTDTQYF. CDR3 nucleotides: TGTGCCAGCAGCTTGTACCGGGGGGCGAGCACAGATACGCAGTATTTT. The full variable domain, completed using reference TRBV5-4 and TRBJ2-3, is ETGVTQSPTHLIKTRGQQVTLRCSSQSGHNTVSWYQQALGQGPQFIFQYYREEENGRGNFPPRFSGLQFPNYSSELNVNALELDDSALYLCASSLYRGASTDTQYFGPGTRLTVL.

The V gene is TRBV5-6, the J gene TRBJ2-3, with D possibly being TRBD2 (5 bases). The CDR3 contains 16 residues. The germline V gene encodes CDR1 SGHDT and CDR2 YYEEEE. V lost 3 bases and J 6 bases, leaving 20 bases between the germline ends. The CDR3, as DNA: TGTGCCAGCAGCTCCCCCGGGAACTTCCAATCGGATACGCAGTATTTT. Its protein product is CASSSPGNFQSDTQYF.